This T cell receptor beta chain was documented in a study of low-dose radiotherapy and immunotherapy resistance in tumors. The overall study: Per fraction, Cohort 1 was given 0.5 Gy every 2 weeks, for a total of 6.5 Gy. The schedule for Cohort 2 used 1 Gy per fraction every two weeks, which added up to 13 Gy over 26 weeks.

TRAV- and TRBV-specific primers primed first-strand cDNA, covering alpha and beta chains. A constant-region primer paired with the V-primer adapter amplified TCRs over about 20 PCR cycles. One entry per CDR3 protein results from TCRdb running MiXCR on the reads. The sample yields 65,000 to 85,000 distinct CDR3 sequences, less than 20% seen once. The time point is: after trial treatment. Treatment given: LDRT plus nivolumab, ipilimumab, low-dose cyclophosphamide and aspirin (RACIN trial). A single count supports this clonotype. The J segment lost 6 bases and the V segment lost 0 bases, leaving 19 bases of the junction unmatched. From germline, CDR1 is SGHDN and CDR2 FVKESK. The CDR3 loop spans 20 amino acids.

The starting material was PBMCs, obtained after low-dose radiotherapy plus immunotherapy. The V gene is TRBV14, the J gene TRBJ2-1, with 8 positions matching TRBD2. This receptor was obtained from a male donor with prostate cancer. The CDR3 loop is CASSQDGDLWAGGVSNEQFF. The CDR3, as DNA: TGTGCCAGCAGCCAAGATGGAGATCTCTGGGCGGGAGGCGTCTCCAATGAGCAGTTCTTC.